Below are 22 T cell receptor beta chains sequenced from a single sample in a study of T cell repertoires in cytomegalovirus infection. TCRdb analysed the reads with MiXCR anew, one entry per CDR3 protein. The sample comprises about 740,000 distinct CDR3 sequences, 35% to 45% of which are singletons, and around 2.8% rests with the top ten. The sequenced sample consisted of PBMCs. Receptor source: a human donor in good health (CMV status not recorded). Some clones in this sample may be carry-over from other donors' samples.

This chain joins TRBV10-3 and TRBJ1-2, with 9 nucleotides matching TRBD1. The V segment lost 7 bases and the J segment 4 bases; nucleotides outside the gene matches: 7. The CDR3 is made up of 14 amino acids. CDR1 and CDR2 (germline): ENHRY, SYGVKD. The CDR3 region has the DNA TGTGCCATCAAGCCGGGACAGGGAATCTATGGCTACACCTTC. Translation: CAIKPGQGIYGYTF.

The chain combines TRBV19 with TRBJ2-1; the D is unclear. Trimming left V 6 bases short and J 9 bases short, with 9 bases between. Per germline, CDR1 LNHDA and CDR2 SQIVND (reference sequence). The CDR3 is 11 residues long. Written as DNA, the CDR3 is TGTGCCAGTAGATCGGCGGCTGAGCAGTTCTTC. Amino acid sequence: CASRSAAEQFF.

This CDR3 is CASISQQGTGGPNGYTF. CDR3 DNA sequence: TGTGCCAGTATCTCCCAGCAGGGGACAGGAGGACCCAATGGCTACACCTTC. The chain carries TRBV19 and TRBJ1-2; 8 nucleotides match TRBD1. V gave up 7 bases and J gave up 6 bases; unmatched junction bases: 19. This CDR3 has 17 amino acids. Germline lookup yields CDR1 LNHDA and CDR2 SQIVND (reference sequence).

The genes are TRBV4-1 and TRBJ2-3; 11 bases are a match to TRBD2. CDR1 MGHRA and CDR2 YSYEKL come from the germline V gene. With V trimmed by 1 base and J by 2 bases, 5 bases remained unmatched. The CDR3 loop spans 17 amino acids. For the CDR3, the DNA is TGCGCCAGCAGCCAAGCTCCACTAGCGGGGGCCACAGATACGCAGTATTTT. Translation gives CASSQAPLAGATDTQYF.

The gene calls are TRBV20-1 and TRBJ2-7; D unresolved. The V end was cut by 6 bases, the J end by 1 base, with 13 bases between. Germline CDR1 and CDR2: DFQATT and SNEGSKA (reference sequence). The CDR3 loop spans 13 amino acids. The DNA for the CDR3 is TGCAGTGCGTTATCGGCGGATTCCTACGAGCAGTACTTC. Amino acid sequence: CSALSADSYEQYF.

This chain uses TRBV5-1 with TRBJ1-5; possible D gene TRBD1, 5 bases. The length of the CDR3 is 14 residues. Deletions cut 4 bases from V and 6 bases from J, with 14 bases between. CDR1 and CDR2 (germline): SGHRS, YFSETQ. CDR3 sequence (DNA): TGCGCCAGCAGCGCGGGGCCGGCGGGTCAGCCCCAGCATTTT. Protein product: CASSAGPAGQPQHF. The full variable domain, rest sourced from reference TRBV5-1 and TRBJ1-5, is KAGVTQTPRYLIKTRGQQVTLSCSPISGHRSVSWYQQTPGQGLQFLFEYFSETQRNKGNFPGRFSGRQFSNSRSEMNVSTLELGDSALYLCASSAGPAGQPQHFGDGTRLSIL.

This clonotype was seen once. The rearrangement links TRBV2 to TRBJ1-5, with D possibly TRBD1 on 5 matching bases. V was cut by 6 bases and J by 2 bases, with 11 bases left in between. Germline CDR1 SNHLY, CDR2 FYNNEI. This CDR3 is 14 amino acids long. The DNA of the CDR3 is TGTGCCAGCAGGAGGGGTTCGGGCAATCAGCCCCAGCATTTT. It is translated as CASRRGSGNQPQHF.

The gene calls are TRBV7-9 and TRBJ2-7; no reliable D call. The CDR3 runs to 16 residues. V lost 4 bases, J lost 0 bases, and 16 bases lay in between. CDR1 and CDR2 from the germline V gene are SEHNR and FQNEAQ (reference sequence). Written as DNA, the CDR3 is TGTGCCAGCAGCTATCTGGTTCCGAAGGGCTCCTACGAGCAGTACTTC. This sequence encodes CASSYLVPKGSYEQYF.

This chain joins TRBV15 and TRBJ2-2; TRBD2 is a possible D gene (6 bases). V lost 6 bases, J lost 1 base, and 18 bases lay in between. The CDR3 consists of 17 residues. Germline V lookup: CDR1 LNHNV, CDR2 YYDKDF (reference sequence). The CDR3 DNA sequence: TGTGCCACCAGATGGGGCTCATCGGGACTGAACACCGGGGAGCTGTTTTTT. It encodes CATRWGSSGLNTGELFF.

The chain combines TRBV6-8 with TRBJ2-7, with TRBD1 identical over 8 bases. The CDR3 totals 15 residues. CDR1 and CDR2 from the germline V gene are MNHGY and SAAAGT. The ends lost 5 bases at V and 3 bases at J; junction bases unmatched: 9. The CDR3 DNA is TGTGCCAGCAGTGTAGAAGCGGACAGGGTCTACGAGCAGTACTTC. Protein: CASSVEADRVYEQYF.

The chain is built from TRBV4-2 and TRBJ2-1, with TRBD2 as a possible D gene (6 bases). Germline loops: CDR1 LGHNA, CDR2 YNFKEQ. This CDR3 spans 18 amino acids. Trimming took off 4 bases at V and 4 bases at J, with 23 bases between the two ends. In DNA form, the CDR3 reads TGTGCCAGCAGCCCACATATTCGCGGAGAGCGGGCTTACAATGAGCAGTTCTTC. This encodes CASSPHIRGERAYNEQFF.

This clonotype showed up many times. The V and J genes are TRBV7-2 and TRBJ2-4; 7 nucleotides match TRBD1. The CDR3 runs 17 residues. Germline V lookup: CDR1 SGHTA, CDR2 FQGNSA. Trimming removed 5 bases from V and 0 bases from J; junction bases left unmatched: 10. The CDR3 loop reads CASSPLGQTVAKNIQYF. Written as DNA, the CDR3 is TGTGCCAGCAGCCCGCTGGGACAGACGGTAGCCAAAAACATTCAGTACTTC. Drawing the rest from reference TRBV7-2 and TRBJ2-4, the complete variable domain is GAGVSQSPSNKVTEKGKDVELRCDPISGHTALYWYRQSLGQGLEFLIYFQGNSAPDKSGLPSDRFSAERTGGSVSTLTIQRTQQEDSAVYLCASSPLGQTVAKNIQYFGAGTRLSVL.

This sequence joins TRBV6-2 or TRBV6-3 and TRBJ1-2; D remains unclear. The CDR3 length is 11 residues. Germline CDR1 MNHEY, CDR2 SVGEGT. V dropped 5 bases and J dropped 7 bases, with 8 bases sitting between them. In DNA, the CDR3 is TGTGCCAGCAGTACGGGGTTTGGCTACACCTTC. It specifies CASSTGFGYTF.

This clonotype showed up many times. The chain uses TRBV6-1 and TRBJ1-3; no clear D gene. The CDR3 sequence is 12 residues long. The V gene's germline CDR1 is MNHNS and CDR2 SASEGT. Between the trimmed V and J ends, which lost 7 bases and 0 bases, there was a span of 4 bases. CDR3 nucleotide sequence: TGTGCCAGCATCAGCTCTGGAAACACCATATATTTT. Its translation: CASISSGNTIYF.

This chain links TRBV7-8 with TRBJ2-7; a weak D match, TRBD2 (6 bases). Germline CDR1 reads SGHVS; CDR2 reads FQNEAQ. Trimming stripped 4 bases from V and 6 bases from J, with 19 bases between. The CDR3 loop spans 15 amino acids. This CDR3 is CASSSTRAREAEQYF. The CDR3 DNA follows: TGTGCCAGCAGCTCAACCAGGGCGAGGGAGGCCGAGCAGTACTTC.

V is TRBV5-6 and J is TRBJ2-4; perhaps TRBD2 as D (6 bases). The CDR3 spans 11 residues. V was trimmed by 3 bases and J by 15 bases, leaving 13 bases between them. Germline V gives CDR1 SGHDT, CDR2 YYEEEE. The CDR3 sequence is CASSWGLDRYF. The CDR3 DNA sequence: TGTGCCAGCAGCTGGGGACTGGATCGGTACTTC. Full variable domain (remainder filled in from reference TRBV5-6 and TRBJ2-4): DAGVTQSPTHLIKTRGQQVTLRCSPKSGHDTVSWYQQALGQGPQFIFQYYEEEERQRGNFPDRFSGHQFPNYSSELNVNALLLGDSALYLCASSWGLDRYFGAGTRLSVL.

The chain uses TRBV11-2 and TRBJ1-2; D is uncertain. Germline loops: CDR1 SGHAT, CDR2 FQNNGV. Trimming shortened V by 1 base and J by 3 bases, and 12 bases separated the two germline ends. The CDR3 loop spans 15 amino acids. The CDR3 sequence: CASSLGGAVHYGYTF. The CDR3 DNA is TGTGCCAGCAGCTTAGGTGGTGCAGTACACTATGGCTACACCTTC.

Written as DNA, the CDR3 is TGCAGTGCCTCGACTAGCGGAATATCTGGGGCCAACGTCCTGACTTTC. Its translation is CSASTSGISGANVLTF. The chain has TRBV20-1 and TRBJ2-6, with TRBD2 identical over 9 bases. Germline V gene sequence: CDR1 DFQATT, CDR2 SNEGSKA (reference sequence). The CDR3 is 16 amino acids. V trimming: 6 bases; J trimming: 1 base; junction bases outside the gene matches: 7.

This chain links TRBV29-1 with TRBJ2-2; D may be TRBD1 or TRBD2 (5 bases each). This CDR3 is 13 amino acids long. Germline V gives CDR1 SQVTM, CDR2 ANQGSEA. The V end lost 2 bases, the J end lost 6 bases, and 10 bases lay between the germline ends. Here the CDR3 DNA reads TGCAGCGTTGAACGTATGGGGGCCGGGGAGCTGTTTTTT. It codes for CSVERMGAGELFF.

Note on this clonotype: It differs at one base from a far larger clone, so likely a read error. CDR3 in amino acids: CASSSYERYF. The DNA for the CDR3 is TGTGCCAGCAGTTCCTACGAGCGGTACTTC. The chain couples TRBV25-1 to TRBJ2-7; D gene ambiguous. The germline V gene encodes CDR1 MGHDK and CDR2 SYGVNS. This CDR3 spans 10 amino acids.

This clonotype was picked up a small number of times. The chain recombines TRBV12-3 or TRBV12-4 with TRBJ1-1; possibly TRBD1 for D (5 bases). The CDR3 sequence is 15 residues long. V was clipped by 4 bases and J by 4 bases, with 16 bases between them. CDR3 loop: CASSSLGGRGTEAFF. CDR3 nucleotides: TGTGCCAGCAGTTCCCTTGGGGGAAGAGGCACTGAAGCTTTCTTT.

The V call is TRBV7-2, the J call TRBJ2-7; D gene ambiguous. This CDR3 comprises 13 residues. Germline V lookup: CDR1 SGHTA, CDR2 FQGNSA. The V end was cut by 2 bases, the J end by 5 bases, with 10 bases between. CDR3 nucleotides: TGTGCCAGCAGCTTATCTTGGCCTCACGAGCAGTACTTC. Residues: CASSLSWPHEQYF. The full variable domain, its missing parts supplied by reference TRBV7-2 and TRBJ2-7, is GAGVSQSPSNKVTEKGKDVELRCDPISGHTALYWYRQSLGQGLEFLIYFQGNSAPDKSGLPSDRFSAERTGGSVSTLTIQRTQQEDSAVYLCASSLSWPHEQYFGPGTRLTVT.